Listed below are T cell receptor beta chains from one sample, sequenced in a study of T-cell reconstitution after alpha-beta-depleted transplantation in children. TCRdb redid the calling of the PCR reads with MiXCR, one entry per CDR3 protein. The sample yields about 300,000 distinct CDR3 sequences, less than 9.5% seen once. The sample consisted of peripheral blood, taken 360 days after TCRalphabeta/CD19-depleted stem cell transplant. These receptors were obtained from a female patient aged 2-9 years who had a stem cell transplant for Fanconi anemia, so the T cells may come from the graft donor. The CDR3 runs from the conserved cysteine through the conserved F or W.

TRBV4-2	TRBJ2-7	CASSQEPIRQPQNYEQYF
TRBV28	TRBJ2-5	CASSFQYGGGQETQYF
TRBV7-9	TRBJ2-4	CASSGKEGDIQYF
TRBV4-2	TRBJ2-3	CASSQEGGGGWPHTDTQYF
TRBV20-1	TRBJ2-5	CSARDVVRETQYF
TRBV2	TRBJ2-3	CASCGTALSTDTQYF
TRBV15	TRBJ1-2	CATSRRTFLLSYGYTF
TRBV20-1	TRBJ2-5	CSVIPTDSSWETQYF
TRBV15	TRBJ1-2	CATSRVEDRAGYTF
TRBV6-2/TRBV6-3	TRBJ2-2	CASRATGELFF
TRBV12-3/TRBV12-4	TRBJ2-3	CASSLSLLTDTQYF
TRBV11-1	TRBJ2-1	CASSLGTGATYNEQFF
TRBV20-1	TRBJ2-3	CSATGVGTDTQYF
TRBV3-1	TRBJ2-1	CASSQWSSGGGSSYNEQFF
TRBV7-3	TRBJ1-6	CASSPAGTVNSPLHF
TRBV5-1	TRBJ2-7	CASSLRQYEQYF
TRBV4-2	TRBJ2-1	CASSPRTSGLYNEQFF